This T cell receptor (beta chain) was identified during a study of blood T cell repertoires in COVID-19. Turning to the study itself: T cells, B-cell-depleted T cells, or PBMCs provided the cDNA or gDNA that served as material.

This CDR3 has 13 residues. Germline-derived CDR1 and CDR2 are LGHDT and YNNKEL (reference sequence). Trimming took 4 bases from V and 3 from J; bases not matched to a gene: 3. The table came from immunoSEQ multiplex PCR; TCRdb's copy has only in-frame clones and leaves some out. The table has 110,000 or so clones, around 83% seen once. The sample taken for sequencing was peripheral blood. J is TRBJ2-7 and V is TRBV3-1 (or the pseudogene TRBV3-2); 7 bases map to TRBD2. The clonotype comes from a man in his forties with acute or convalescent COVID-19. The CDR3 DNA follows: TGTGCCAGCAGCCGAGGACTAGTCTACGAGCAGTACTTC. Translated: CASSRGLVYEQYF.